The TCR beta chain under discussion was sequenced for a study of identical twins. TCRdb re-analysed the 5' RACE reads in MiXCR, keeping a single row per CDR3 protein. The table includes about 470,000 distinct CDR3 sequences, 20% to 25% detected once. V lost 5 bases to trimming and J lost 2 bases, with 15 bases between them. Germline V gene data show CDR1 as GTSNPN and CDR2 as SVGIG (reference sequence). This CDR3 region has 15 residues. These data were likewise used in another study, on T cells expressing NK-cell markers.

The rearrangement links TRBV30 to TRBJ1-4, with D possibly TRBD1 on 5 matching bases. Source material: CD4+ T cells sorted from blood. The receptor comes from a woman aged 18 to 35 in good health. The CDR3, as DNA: TGTGCCTGGGGAGTCGGGGGGAGTACTAATGAAAAACTGTTTTTT. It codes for CAWGVGGSTNEKLFF.